This T cell receptor beta chain was recorded in a study of blood T cell repertoires in COVID-19. In the study overall: COVID-19 samples, acute and convalescent, were from the United States, Italy and Spain.

Germline CDR1 MNHEY, CDR2 SVGAGI. V was shortened by 6 bases and J by 7 bases, with 7 bases between the two germline ends. This CDR3 is 12 amino acids long. The authors' processing: Researchers report that nucleated cell counts were estimated from reference gene primer amplification. TCRdb's copy holds only in-frame clones and misses some; the assay was immunoSEQ multiplex PCR. V and J calls and clone size come straight from that table; D and trimming were deduced from the DNA. The sample holds 350,000 to 400,000 clones, 91% seen once. Study members were between about 18 and 100 years old and lived in over 20 US regions.

The TCR originated in a woman aged 40 to 49 who had been exposed to COVID-19. The sample comprised PBMCs or T cells enriched from blood (not recorded which). V is TRBV6-5 and J is TRBJ1-6; tentative D call: TRBD1 (5 bases). CDR3 bases: TGTGCCAGCAGGCGACAGAATTCACCCCTCCACTTT. Residues: CASRRQNSPLHF.